These T cell receptor beta chains were read from a single sample in a study of blood T cell repertoires in COVID-19. Some clones are missing from TCRdb's copy, which holds only in-frame ones; the method was immunoSEQ multiplex PCR. The data show around 180,000 clones, approximately 90% seen once. Sample: peripheral blood. The receptors were gathered from a man aged 55-75 years with acute or convalescent COVID-19. CDR3s include the opening cysteine and the closing phenylalanine or tryptophan. A D gene is named only where the DNA matches it firmly. Size tells how often a clone was seen (once, few, many) or the class of an expanded clone, and some rows leave it out.

v_call: TRBV6-2/TRBV6-3
clone_size: .
cdr3_length: 16
d_call: TRBD1
j_call: TRBJ1-2
cdr3_aa: CASSYPAGGTNYGYTF
cdr3_nt: TGTGCCAGCAGTTACCCTGCAGGGGGCACTAACTATGGCTACACCTTC

v_call: TRBV11-3
clone_size: .
cdr3_length: 13
d_call: TRBD1
j_call: TRBJ2-1
cdr3_aa: CASSLGQAGEQFF
cdr3_nt: TGTGCCAGCAGCCTCGGACAGGCGGGTGAGCAGTTCTTC

v_call: TRBV9
clone_size: .
cdr3_length: 16
d_call: .
j_call: TRBJ2-7
cdr3_aa: CASSVGGSGGLYEQYF
cdr3_nt: TGTGCCAGCAGCGTAGGAGGATCTGGCGGGCTGTACGAGCAGTACTTC

v_call: TRBV5-4
clone_size: once
cdr3_length: 11
d_call: .
j_call: TRBJ2-3
cdr3_aa: CASSSVDTQYF
cdr3_nt: TGTGCCAGCAGCTCGGTAGATACGCAGTATTTT

v_call: TRBV11-3
clone_size: .
cdr3_length: 13
d_call: .
j_call: TRBJ2-1
cdr3_aa: CASSSGEHNEQFF
cdr3_nt: TGTGCCAGCAGCTCAGGGGAGCACAATGAGCAGTTCTTC

v_call: TRBV7-9
clone_size: .
cdr3_length: 16
d_call: TRBD2
j_call: TRBJ2-2
cdr3_aa: CASSFLMGLDHGELFF
cdr3_nt: TGTGCCAGCAGCTTCCTTATGGGACTAGACCACGGGGAGCTGTTTTTT

v_call: TRBV5-6
clone_size: .
cdr3_length: 14
d_call: TRBD1
j_call: TRBJ1-5
cdr3_aa: CASSPGQVRQPQHF
cdr3_nt: TGTGCCAGCAGCCCTGGACAGGTTCGTCAGCCCCAGCATTTT

v_call: TRBV6-1
clone_size: .
cdr3_length: 14
d_call: .
j_call: TRBJ2-3
cdr3_aa: CASSPGQYPDTQYF
cdr3_nt: TGTGCCAGCAGCCCCGGACAGTATCCAGATACGCAGTATTTT

v_call: TRBV9
clone_size: .
cdr3_length: 13
d_call: .
j_call: TRBJ1-1
cdr3_aa: CASTQVMNTEAFF
cdr3_nt: TGTGCCAGCACTCAGGTCATGAACACTGAAGCTTTCTTT

v_call: TRBV15
clone_size: .
cdr3_length: 16
d_call: .
j_call: TRBJ1-5
cdr3_aa: CATSRDPQIGGQPQHF
cdr3_nt: TGTGCCACCAGCAGAGATCCCCAGATAGGAGGTCAGCCCCAGCATTTT

v_call: TRBV30
clone_size: .
cdr3_length: 12
d_call: .
j_call: TRBJ1-2
cdr3_aa: CAWTLKGDGYTF
cdr3_nt: TGTGCCTGGACCCTCAAGGGGGATGGCTACACCTTC

v_call: TRBV5-1
clone_size: .
cdr3_length: 15
d_call: .
j_call: TRBJ1-1
cdr3_aa: CASSLRGQGNTEAFF
cdr3_nt: TGCGCCAGCAGCTTGAGGGGTCAAGGAAACACTGAAGCTTTCTTT

v_call: TRBV27
clone_size: .
cdr3_length: 16
d_call: TRBD2
j_call: TRBJ2-3
cdr3_aa: CASSTRTSGRRDTQYF
cdr3_nt: TGTGCCAGCAGCACACGGACTAGCGGGAGGAGGGATACGCAGTATTTT

v_call: TRBV24-1
clone_size: .
cdr3_length: 13
d_call: TRBD1
j_call: TRBJ1-2
cdr3_aa: CATSDRDRGGYTF
cdr3_nt: TGTGCCACCAGTGATCGCGACAGGGGTGGCTACACCTTC

v_call: TRBV28
clone_size: .
cdr3_length: 16
d_call: .
j_call: TRBJ2-7
cdr3_aa: CASSRIGAAGIYEQYF
cdr3_nt: TGTGCCAGCAGCCGCATTGGAGCCGCAGGGATCTACGAGCAGTACTTC

v_call: TRBV3-1/TRBV3-2
clone_size: .
cdr3_length: 16
d_call: TRBD1
j_call: TRBJ1-1
cdr3_aa: CASSQNPAGTGGVAFF
cdr3_nt: TGTGCCAGCAGCCAGAACCCCGCCGGGACAGGGGGCGTAGCTTTCTTT

v_call: TRBV5-1
clone_size: .
cdr3_length: 13
d_call: .
j_call: TRBJ2-2
cdr3_aa: CASSARYPGELFF
cdr3_nt: TGCGCCAGCAGCGCCCGCTATCCCGGGGAGCTGTTTTTT

v_call: TRBV3-1/TRBV3-2
clone_size: .
cdr3_length: 17
d_call: .
j_call: TRBJ1-5
cdr3_aa: CASSPISGPYSNQPQHF
cdr3_nt: TGTGCCAGCAGCCCCATCTCAGGGCCCTATAGCAATCAGCCCCAGCATTTT